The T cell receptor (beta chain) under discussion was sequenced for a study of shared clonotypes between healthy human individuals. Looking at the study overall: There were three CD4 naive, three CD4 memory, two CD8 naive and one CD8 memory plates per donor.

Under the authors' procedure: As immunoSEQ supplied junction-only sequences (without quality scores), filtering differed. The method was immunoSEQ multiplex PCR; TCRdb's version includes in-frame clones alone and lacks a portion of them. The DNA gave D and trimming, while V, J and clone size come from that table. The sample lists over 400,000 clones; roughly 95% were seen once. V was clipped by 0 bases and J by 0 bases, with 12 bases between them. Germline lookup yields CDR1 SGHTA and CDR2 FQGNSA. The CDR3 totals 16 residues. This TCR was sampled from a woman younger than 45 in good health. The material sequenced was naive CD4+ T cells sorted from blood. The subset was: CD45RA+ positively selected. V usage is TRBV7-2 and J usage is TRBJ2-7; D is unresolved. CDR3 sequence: CASSLATTVSSYEQYF. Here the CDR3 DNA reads TGTGCCAGCAGCTTAGCCACCACAGTTAGCTCCTACGAGCAGTACTTC.